The source of this T cell receptor beta chain is a study of T-cell memory formation after mild COVID-19. TCRdb recomputed calls from the 5' RACE reads with MiXCR, one row per CDR3 protein. The sample holds fewer than 650,000 distinct CDR3 sequences, 15% to 20% seen once. CDR1 and CDR2 (germline): LNHNV, YYDKDF (reference sequence). Trimming took 1 base from V and 5 from J, leaving 12 bases between them. There are 14 residues in the CDR3. The sequencing sample was made of PBMCs or a T cell subset sorted from them (not recorded which). This clonotype was obtained from an adult woman who had mild COVID-19 (a few samples of this study predate the infection). Cell type and time point are not known. The rearrangement joins TRBV15 to TRBJ2-7; maybe TRBD1 (5 bases). CDR3 coding DNA: TGTGCCACCAGCAGAGGGGCAGGGCCGGACGAGCAGTACTTC. Protein product: CATSRGAGPDEQYF.